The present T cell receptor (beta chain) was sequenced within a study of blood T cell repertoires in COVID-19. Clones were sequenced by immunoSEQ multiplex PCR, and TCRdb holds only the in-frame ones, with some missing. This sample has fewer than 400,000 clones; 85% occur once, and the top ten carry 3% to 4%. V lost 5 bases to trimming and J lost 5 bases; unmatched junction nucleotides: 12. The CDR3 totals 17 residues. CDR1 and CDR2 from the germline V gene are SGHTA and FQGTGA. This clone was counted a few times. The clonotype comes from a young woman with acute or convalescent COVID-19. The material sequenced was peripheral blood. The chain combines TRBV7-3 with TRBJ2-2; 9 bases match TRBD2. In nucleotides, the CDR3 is TGTGCCAGCAGCCCCGACGGTAGCGGGGGTCGGACCGGGGAGCTGTTTTTT. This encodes CASSPDGSGGRTGELFF. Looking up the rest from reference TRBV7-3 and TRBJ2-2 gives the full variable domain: GAGVSQTPSNKVTEKGKYVELRCDPISGHTALYWYRQSLGQGPEFLIYFQGTGAADDSGLPNDRFFAVRPEGSVSTLKIQRTERGDSAVYLCASSPDGSGGRTGELFFGEGSRLTVL.